This T cell receptor beta chain stems from a study of Ad26.COV2.S vaccination and SARS-CoV-2 variants. Study outcomes and limitations: Vaccine and placebo recipients had similar non-spike TCR breadth.

The data were produced by immunoSEQ multiplex PCR, yet TCRdb's version contains in-frame clones alone and is incomplete. The table shows fewer than 500,000 clones, with 90% occurring only once. This clone was seen just once. Its antigen is still unknown. Treatment here: about 20 received Ad26.COV2.S at low or high dose, single or two shots; 5 received placebo; per-sample allocation not given. The study sampled participants on day 63 after the first vaccine or placebo injection. The V end was cut by 0 bases, the J end by 2 bases, with 10 bases between. The germline V gene encodes CDR1 MNHEY and CDR2 SVGAGI. There are 15 residues in the CDR3.

This specimen was peripheral blood, taken in a trial of Ad26.COV2.S vaccine versus placebo. The chain uses TRBV6-5 and TRBJ1-2; no clear D. This TCR came from a person aged 18-65 years who received the Ad26.COV2.S COVID-19 vaccine or a placebo. The CDR3 DNA is TGTGCCAGCAGTTACTCGAATCGGCTGAACTATGGCTACACCTTC. It specifies CASSYSNRLNYGYTF.